A selection of T cell receptor beta chains follows, all from one sample in a study of blood T cell repertoires in COVID-19. Measured with immunoSEQ multiplex PCR; TCRdb has only the in-frame clones, and not every one. The table has some 390,000 clones, around nine tenths seen once. Sequencing used peripheral blood. These receptors came from a human donor in a cohort sampled during active COVID-19. Both conserved end residues are part of each CDR3. D genes are given only for firm matches. Some rows have no size entry. The others give once, few or many, or a class for an expanded clone.

j_gene,d_gene,abundance,v_gene,CDR3nt,CDR3aa
TRBJ2-7,NA,NA,TRBV2,TGTGCCAGCAGTGAAGAGCAGACGGGATTGCAGTACTTC,CASSEEQTGLQYF
TRBJ1-6,TRBD1,NA,TRBV6-5,TGTGCCAGCAGGGACAGGGAAGGTTCACCCCTCCACTTT,CASRDREGSPLHF
TRBJ2-3,TRBD2,NA,TRBV20-1,TGCAGTGCTAGTTGGCGGGAGGGCCCAGATACGCAGTATTTT,CSASWREGPDTQYF
TRBJ2-6,NA,NA,TRBV7-8,TGTGCCTCGAAAGATCGGGGGATCTCTGGGGCCAACGTCCTGACTTTC,CASKDRGISGANVLTF
TRBJ1-2,NA,NA,TRBV3-1/TRBV3-2,TGTGCCAGCAGTCTGATGGTAGACTATGGCTACACCTTC,CASSLMVDYGYTF
TRBJ2-6,NA,once,TRBV15,TGTGCCACCAGCAGAGATTTAGTCTCTGGGGCCAACGTCCTGACTTTC,CATSRDLVSGANVLTF
TRBJ2-1,TRBD2,NA,TRBV19,TGTGCCAGTAGGGGGGTAGCGGGGAGGCCCCAAAATGAGCAGTTCTTC,CASRGVAGRPQNEQFF
TRBJ1-2,TRBD1,NA,TRBV6-5,TGTGCCAGCAGCTCCGACAGGGTCTATGGCTACACCTTC,CASSSDRVYGYTF
TRBJ2-5,TRBD2,NA,TRBV4-1,TGCGCCAGCAGCCATCGAGGCCCAAAAAGGAGCGGGGGGCAGCAAGAGACCCAGTACTTC,CASSHRGPKRSGGQQETQYF
TRBJ2-1,NA,once,TRBV7-3,TGTGCCAGCAGCCAAGCGGGCGGGGGCAATTATGAGCAGTTCTTC,CASSQAGGGNYEQFF
TRBJ2-7,TRBD2,many,TRBV11-2,TGTGCCAGCAGCTTGGCTAGCGGGAACGACGAGCAGTACTTC,CASSLASGNDEQYF
TRBJ2-7,NA,NA,TRBV2,TGTGCCAGCAGAGCAGGGTACGAGCAGTACTTC,CASRAGYEQYF
TRBJ2-3,NA,few,TRBV18,TGTGCCAGCTCACCATCCGAGGACAAGGTCCCAGGGCATTTT,CASSPSEDKVPGHF
TRBJ2-2,TRBD2,NA,TRBV7-3,TGTGCCAGCAGCTCCGGACTAGTTTACCCCCGGGAGCTGTTTTTT,CASSSGLVYPRELFF
TRBJ1-5,TRBD1,NA,TRBV12-3/TRBV12-4,TGTGCCAGCAGCGCGACAGGGGGTCAGCCCCAGCATTTT,CASSATGGQPQHF
TRBJ2-1,NA,NA,TRBV5-4,TGTGCCAGCAGCTGGACACCGTACAATGAGCAGTTCTTC,CASSWTPYNEQFF
TRBJ2-3,NA,NA,TRBV2,TGTGCCAGCACAGTGAGTGAGCAGAGGACGCAGTATTTT,CASTVSEQRTQYF
TRBJ2-1,TRBD2,NA,TRBV3-1/TRBV3-2,TGTGCCAGCAGCCAAATGACTAGCGGCGCCGGGGGGGAGCAGTTCTTC,CASSQMTSGAGGEQFF
TRBJ2-7,TRBD2,NA,TRBV9,TGTGCCAGCAGCGCTAACCGGCTAGCGGGAGCAGGCGAGCAGTACTTC,CASSANRLAGAGEQYF
TRBJ1-3,NA,NA,TRBV30,TGTGCCCAAGACGGAGGTTTTGGAAACACCATATATTTT,CAQDGGFGNTIYF
TRBJ2-1,TRBD2,NA,TRBV25-1,TGTGCCAGCAGTGAATCCGGCAGCGGGAGGGCCTACAATGAGCAGTTCTTC,CASSESGSGRAYNEQFF
TRBJ2-3,NA,NA,TRBV21-1,TGTGCCAGCAGCATTTACGGTTTCACAGATACGCAGTATTTT,CASSIYGFTDTQYF
TRBJ1-1,NA,NA,TRBV25-1,TGTGCCAGCAGACCTGGGCTCGGGGTCACTGAAGCTTTCTTT,CASRPGLGVTEAFF
TRBJ2-7,NA,NA,TRBV10-3,TGTGCCATCAGTGGGGGGACATCGTTTAGCTCCTACGAGCAGTACTTC,CAISGGTSFSSYEQYF
TRBJ1-4,TRBD1,NA,TRBV7-2,TGTGCCAGCAGCCGGAAGCGAACAGGGGCAACTAATGAAAAACTGTTTTTT,CASSRKRTGATNEKLFF
TRBJ2-1,TRBD2,many,TRBV7-9,TGTGCCAGCAGCCGCGCGGGACTAGCGGACAACTACAATGAGCAGTTCTTC,CASSRAGLADNYNEQFF
TRBJ1-5,NA,once,TRBV3-1/TRBV3-2,TGTGCCAGCAGCCAAGATGCGGGGTCGGGTCAGCCCCAGCATTTT,CASSQDAGSGQPQHF
TRBJ2-1,TRBD2,NA,TRBV6-5,TGTGCCAGCAACCACCCCGGGACTAGCGGGAGCGGGCAGTTCTTC,CASNHPGTSGSGQFF
TRBJ2-1,TRBD2,once,TRBV7-8,TGTGCCAGCAGCTTAGCCCCGGGACTACTCTACAATGAGCAGTTCTTC,CASSLAPGLLYNEQFF
TRBJ2-3,TRBD2,NA,TRBV7-2,TGTGCCAGCAGCGCCCAGGGAGCGGGAGCAGATACGCAGTATTTT,CASSAQGAGADTQYF
TRBJ1-1,NA,NA,TRBV19,TGTGCCAGTAGTATTGACACCGTGAACACTGAAGCTTTCTTT,CASSIDTVNTEAFF
TRBJ2-1,TRBD1,NA,TRBV6-5,TGTGCCAGCAGTTATAGGGACAGGGATCATGAGCAGTTCTTC,CASSYRDRDHEQFF
TRBJ2-2,TRBD2,NA,TRBV6-1,TGTGCCAGCAGTGAAGCCACTAGCGGCTACCGGGAGCTGTTTTTT,CASSEATSGYRELFF
TRBJ2-3,TRBD1,NA,TRBV28,TGTGCCAGCAGTTCGGGACAGGGGGCAATAGATACGCAGTATTTT,CASSSGQGAIDTQYF
TRBJ2-3,TRBD2,many,TRBV5-4,TGTGCCAGCAGCTCCATATCGATGACTAGCGTTCGCACAGATACGCAGTATTTT,CASSSISMTSVRTDTQYF